This T cell receptor beta chain was sequenced during a study of T cell responses to AZD1222 COVID-19 vaccine. Germline CDR1 is SGHRS and CDR2 is YFSETQ. The CDR3 is 13 residues long. With 1 base removed from V and 5 bases from J, the gap between germline ends came to 9 bases. TCRdb's table, derived via immunoSEQ multiplex PCR, lists solely in-frame clones and lacks some. The data hold about 130,000 clones, with about 92% observed a single time. The sample consisted of peripheral blood, taken on day 0 of AZD1222 vaccination. The rearrangement uses TRBV5-1 and TRBJ1-1, with D maybe TRBD1 (5 bases). The sequence was collected from an adult in good health. Written as DNA, the CDR3 is TGCGCCAGCAGCTTGCGGGGGGGTACTGAAGCTTTCTTT. Translating gives CASSLRGGTEAFF.